This T cell receptor (beta chain) came from a study of blood T cell repertoires in COVID-19. Overall study: In each case, the material was cDNA or gDNA derived from T cells, B-cell-depleted T cells, or PBMCs.

This clone ranks as medium-sized. CDR1 is MNHNS and CDR2 is SASEGT in the germline V gene. Trimming stripped 1 base from V and 4 bases from J, with 8 bases between. The CDR3 is 14 amino acids. Sequencing used immunoSEQ multiplex PCR; TCRdb keeps in-frame clones, though not all of them. This sample carries tens of thousands of clones, more than 75% of them seen once, and the ten largest clones take around 7%. The chain has TRBV6-1 and TRBJ1-5, with D unresolved. Sequencing was performed on peripheral blood. This TCR was sampled from a woman aged 55 to 70 with acute or convalescent COVID-19. CDR3 nucleotides: TGTGCCAGCAGTGAAGGCCAGGTGAATCAGCCCCAGCATTTT. This translates into CASSEGQVNQPQHF.